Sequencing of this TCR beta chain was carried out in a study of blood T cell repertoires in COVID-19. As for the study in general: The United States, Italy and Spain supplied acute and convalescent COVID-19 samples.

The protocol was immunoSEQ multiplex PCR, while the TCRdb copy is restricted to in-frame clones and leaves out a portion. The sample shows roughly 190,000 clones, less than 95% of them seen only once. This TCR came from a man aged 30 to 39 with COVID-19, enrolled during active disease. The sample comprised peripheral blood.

The CDR3 bases are TGTGCCAGCAGCGGTCCGCGGGACAGGGTAGATACGCAGTATTTT. Protein product: CASSGPRDRVDTQYF. V and J are TRBV6-2 or TRBV6-3 and TRBJ2-3; 9 positions match TRBD1. Trimming removed 6 bases from V and 5 bases from J; junction bases left unmatched: 9. CDR1 and CDR2 (germline): MNHEY, SVGEGT. The CDR3 covers 15 residues.